This T cell receptor beta chain appears in the sequencing data of a study of control samples from healthy donors and cancer patients. This clone appeared once. Germline V gene data show CDR1 as MGHDK and CDR2 as SYGVNS. This CDR3 comprises 15 residues. Trimming took 6 bases from V and 6 from J; bases not matched to a gene: 9. TCRdb keeps only in-frame clones here, not all; method: immunoSEQ multiplex PCR. The table lists some 120,000 clones, around 87% of them singletons. Material: blood. V and J are TRBV25-1 and TRBJ1-1, with TRBD1 identical over 11 bases. The clonotype was recovered from a man aged 35 to 55 in good health. This CDR3 reads CASRLPGQGVAEAFF. The DNA for the CDR3 is TGTGCCAGCAGATTGCCGGGACAGGGGGTCGCTGAAGCTTTCTTT. The whole variable domain, remainder taken from reference TRBV25-1 and TRBJ1-1, is EADIYQTPRYLVIGTGKKITLECSQTMGHDKMYWYQQDPGMELHLIHYSYGVNSTEKGDLSSESTVSRIRTEHFPLTLESARPSHTSQYLCASRLPGQGVAEAFFGQGTRLTVV.